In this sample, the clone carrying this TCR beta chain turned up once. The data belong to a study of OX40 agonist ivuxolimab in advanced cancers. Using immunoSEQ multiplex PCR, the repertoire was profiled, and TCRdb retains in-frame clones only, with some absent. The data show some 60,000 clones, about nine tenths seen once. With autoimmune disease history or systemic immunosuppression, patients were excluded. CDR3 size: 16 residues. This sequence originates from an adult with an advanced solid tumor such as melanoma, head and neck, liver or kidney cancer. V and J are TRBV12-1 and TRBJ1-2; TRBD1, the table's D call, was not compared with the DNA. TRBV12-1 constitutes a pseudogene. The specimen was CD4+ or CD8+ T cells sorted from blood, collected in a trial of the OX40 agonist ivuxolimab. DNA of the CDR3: TGTGCCAGCAGCTCCCCCCGGGACAGCTTTAACTATGGCTACACCTTC. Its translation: CASSSPRDSFNYGYTF.